This TCR beta chain was found in a study of blood T cells in healthy people across ages. Study results and caveats: Naive T cell percentage strongly correlated with TCR beta diversity.

To note about this clonotype: The antigen remains undetermined. One end of the junction fails to match germline, which may point to a read error.

PCR was performed a second time for about 7 to 11 cycles using a sample-barcoded 5' primer and a J-beta primer mix. Template switching added a 12-random-nucleotide identifier to every cDNA molecule. MiXCR, applied by TCRdb to the 5' RACE reads, yields one record per CDR3 protein. The sample has about 970,000 distinct CDR3 sequences; just over 50% are singletons. Drawn from each donor were 8.5 to 10 milliliters of peripheral blood. Germline CDR1 DFQATT, CDR2 SNEGSKA (reference sequence). The CDR3 covers 14 residues. Sequencing was done on a sample of blood. This receptor was identified in a woman aged 60-75 years in good health. The chain employs TRBV20-1 and TRBJ2-1, with D tentatively TRBD1 or TRBD2 (5 bases each). As DNA, the CDR3 is TGCAGTGCTACTTGGGGGATCTCCTACAATGAGCGGTTCTTC. Amino acids: CSATWGISYNERFF.